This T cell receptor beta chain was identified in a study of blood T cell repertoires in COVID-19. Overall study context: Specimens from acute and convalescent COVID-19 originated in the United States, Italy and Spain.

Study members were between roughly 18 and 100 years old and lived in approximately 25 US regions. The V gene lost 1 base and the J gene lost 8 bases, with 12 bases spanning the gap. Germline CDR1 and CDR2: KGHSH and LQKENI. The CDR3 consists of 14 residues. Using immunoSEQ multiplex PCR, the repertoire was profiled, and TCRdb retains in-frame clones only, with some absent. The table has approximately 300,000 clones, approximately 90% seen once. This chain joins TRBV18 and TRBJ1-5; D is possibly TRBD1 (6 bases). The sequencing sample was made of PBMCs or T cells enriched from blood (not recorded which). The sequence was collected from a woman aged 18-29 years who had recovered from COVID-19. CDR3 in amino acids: CASSPQGDVEPQHF. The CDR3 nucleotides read TGTGCCAGCTCACCACAGGGGGATGTAGAGCCCCAGCATTTT. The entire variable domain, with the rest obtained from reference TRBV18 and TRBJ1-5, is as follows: NAGVMQNPRHLVRRRGQEARLRCSPMKGHSHVYWYRQLPEEGLKFMVYLQKENIIDESGMPKERFSAEFPKEGPSILRIQQVVRGDSAAYFCASSPQGDVEPQHFGDGTRLSIL.